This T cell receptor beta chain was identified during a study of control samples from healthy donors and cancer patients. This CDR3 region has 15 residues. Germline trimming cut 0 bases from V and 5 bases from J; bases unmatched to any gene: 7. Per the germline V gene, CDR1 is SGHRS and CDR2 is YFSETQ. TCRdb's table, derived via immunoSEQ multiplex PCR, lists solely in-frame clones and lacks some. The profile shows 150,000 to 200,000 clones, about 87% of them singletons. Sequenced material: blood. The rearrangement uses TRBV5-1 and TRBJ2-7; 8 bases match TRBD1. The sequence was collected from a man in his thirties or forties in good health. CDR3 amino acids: CASSLGTGKENEQYF. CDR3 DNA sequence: TGCGCCAGCAGCTTGGGGACAGGGAAAGAAAACGAGCAGTACTTC. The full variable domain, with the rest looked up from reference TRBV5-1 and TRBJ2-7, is KAGVTQTPRYLIKTRGQQVTLSCSPISGHRSVSWYQQTPGQGLQFLFEYFSETQRNKGNFPGRFSGRQFSNSRSEMNVSTLELGDSALYLCASSLGTGKENEQYFGPGTRLTVT.